Each of the 10 T cell receptor beta chains below was sequenced from the same sample in a study of technical replicates of blood from a few donors. Clones were read by immunoSEQ multiplex PCR, and TCRdb kept only the in-frame ones, dropping some. The data contain 15,000 to 20,000 clones, about nine tenths of them singletons. The sample comprised PBMCs. Receptors were obtained from a human donor in good health.

The chain is built from TRBV27 and TRBJ2-2; 9 bases fit TRBD2. The CDR3 length is 14 residues. Germline V gene data show CDR1 as MNHEY and CDR2 as SMNVEV (reference sequence). Trimming took 6 bases from V and 2 from J; bases not matched to a gene: 1. CDR3 DNA: TGTGCCAGCAGGCTAGCGGGAAACACCGGGGAGCTGTTTTTT. It translates to CASRLAGNTGELFF.

The rearrangement joins TRBV9 to TRBJ2-5; 9 bases are a match to TRBD2. V shed 0 bases, J shed 5 bases, and the junction held 8 bases outside the gene matches. The germline V gene encodes CDR1 SGDLS and CDR2 YYNGEE. The CDR3 loop spans 16 amino acids. The CDR3: CASSVGQRLAGETQYF. The CDR3 region has the DNA TGTGCCAGCAGCGTAGGCCAGCGGCTAGCGGGGGAGACCCAGTACTTC. The full variable domain, with the rest looked up from reference TRBV9 and TRBJ2-5, is DSGVTQTPKHLITATGQRVTLRCSPRSGDLSVYWYQQSLDQGLQFLIQYYNGEERAKGNILERFSAQQFPDLHSELNLSSLELGDSALYFCASSVGQRLAGETQYFGPGTRLLVL.

The V and J genes are TRBV6-6 and TRBJ2-1, with TRBD1 matching over 9 bases. Germline V CDR1 and CDR2: MNHNY, SVGAGI (reference sequence). The CDR3 totals 13 residues. The junction had 3 bases not matched to a gene; V was cut back by 6 bases and J by 6 bases. In nucleotides, the CDR3 is TGTGCCAGCAGCACGGGACAGGGCAATGAGCAGTTCTTC. Its protein is CASSTGQGNEQFF.

V and J are TRBV10-2 and TRBJ2-6, with D tentatively TRBD1 (5 bases). Trimming stripped 3 bases from V and 3 bases from J, with 6 bases between. The CDR3 contains 14 residues. Germline CDR1 and CDR2: WSHSY and SAAADI. In DNA form, the CDR3 reads TGCGCCAGCAGTGACAGGGATGGGGCCAACGTCCTGACTTTC. This gives the protein CASSDRDGANVLTF.

The gene calls are TRBV19 and TRBJ2-2, with D possibly TRBD2 on 5 matching bases. V lost 11 bases and J lost 3, with 25 bases in between. This CDR3 has 17 residues. The germline CDR1 and CDR2 sequences are LNHDA and SQIVND (reference sequence). The CDR3 DNA follows: TGTGCCTCCCGCCTTCGGGGTGCAGGCCTCGACACCGGGGAGCTGTTTTTT. Protein sequence: CASRLRGAGLDTGELFF.

The chain joins TRBV19 to TRBJ2-6; no reliable D call. The CDR3 loop spans 18 amino acids. Trimming shortened V by 7 bases and J by 2 bases, and 21 bases separated the two germline ends. CDR1 is LNHDA and CDR2 is SQIVND in the germline V gene (reference sequence). CDR3 protein: CASIDTSPTLAGANVLTF. CDR3 nucleotides: TGTGCCAGTATTGACACAAGCCCCACCTTGGCTGGGGCCAACGTCCTGACTTTC.

This clone was detected once. The chain carries TRBV30 and TRBJ1-4; no firm D call. V lost 0 bases and J lost 8, with 13 bases in between. The CDR3 is made up of 14 amino acids. In germline, CDR1 is GTSNPN, CDR2 SVGIG (reference sequence). The CDR3, as DNA: TGTGCCTGGAGTGTAGGAGGGAACGGGGAAAAACTGTTTTTT. Residues: CAWSVGGNGEKLFF.

The chain links TRBV5-4 to TRBJ1-2; 7 bases are a match to TRBD1. The V and J ends lost 4 bases and 3 bases, in that order; junction bases with no gene match: 6. The length of the CDR3 is 14 residues. From germline, CDR1 is SGHNT and CDR2 YYREEE (reference sequence). Written as DNA, the CDR3 is TGTGCCAGCAGCAATCGGGACAGCTACTATGGCTACACCTTC. As protein: CASSNRDSYYGYTF.

Regarding this clone: The sample has other DNA sequences that encode this CDR3 too. The rearrangement uses TRBV7-9 and TRBJ2-3; 9 bases agree with TRBD2. The CDR3 spans 15 residues. CDR1 SEHNR and CDR2 FQNEAQ come from the germline V gene (reference sequence). V lost 5 bases to trimming and J lost 0 bases; unmatched junction nucleotides: 3. The CDR3 DNA reads as TGTGCCAGCAGCCCGGGACTAGCTAGCACAGATACGCAGTATTTT. Amino acid sequence: CASSPGLASTDTQYF.

The V and J genes are TRBV25-1 and TRBJ1-1; D unresolved. Germline assignment: CDR1 MGHDK and CDR2 SYGVNS. The CDR3 has 12 amino acids. V gave up 3 bases and J gave up 8 bases, with 10 bases separating them. CDR3 bases: TGTGCCAGCAGTGATTCCGGGATCGAAGCTTTCTTT. It codes for CASSDSGIEAFF.